The 23 T cell receptor beta chains reported below all come from one sample, sequenced in a study of technical replicates of blood from several donors. The protocol was immunoSEQ multiplex PCR, while the TCRdb copy is restricted to in-frame clones and leaves out a portion. There are 60,000 to 75,000 clones in the sample; about 97% occur only once, and 0.25% to 0.3% lies in the top ten. Sequences were obtained from T cells isolated from PBMCs. The receptors were gathered from a human donor in good health.

The chain combines TRBV9 with TRBJ2-1, with 10 bases lining up with TRBD2. Germline V gives CDR1 SGDLS, CDR2 YYNGEE. This CDR3 region has 16 residues. The V gene end was trimmed by 4 bases and the J gene end by 5 bases; junction bases not matched to a gene: 9. The chain's CDR3 is CASSLSLAGVDNEQFF. Here the CDR3 DNA reads TGTGCCAGCAGCCTTTCCCTAGCGGGAGTTGACAATGAGCAGTTCTTC.

The V call is TRBV27, the J call TRBJ1-2; no definite D call. The CDR3 runs 14 residues. Trimming cost V 0 bases and J 3 bases, with 8 bases left between them. Germline V gene lookup returns CDR1 MNHEY and CDR2 SMNVEV (reference sequence). CDR3 region: CASSLSVEDYGYTF. In nucleotides, the CDR3 is TGTGCCAGCAGTTTATCGGTCGAGGACTATGGCTACACCTTC.

This clone was recorded once. The V and J genes are TRBV6-5 and TRBJ1-5, with 8 bases fitting TRBD1. This CDR3 has 14 residues. V dropped 7 bases and J dropped 3; count of bases not matched to a gene: 5. Germline V gene data show CDR1 as MNHEY and CDR2 as SVGAGI. The CDR3 protein is CASNPTGANQPQHF. The CDR3 nucleotides are TGTGCCAGCAACCCGACAGGGGCCAATCAGCCCCAGCATTTT.

The gene calls are TRBV6-6 and TRBJ1-1; D may be TRBD1 (6 bases). V was trimmed by 6 bases and J by 12 bases, leaving 20 bases between them. The CDR3 totals 13 residues. Germline CDR1 is MNHNY and CDR2 is SVGAGI (reference sequence). The CDR3 DNA follows: TGTGCCAGCAGCTATCACCCCGACAGGAGGACTTTCTTT. Its translation is CASSYHPDRRTFF.

The chain joins TRBV5-1 to TRBJ2-1, with 8 bases that match TRBD1. Germline V lookup: CDR1 SGHRS, CDR2 YFSETQ. J lost 7 bases, V lost 3 bases, and 3 bases had no gene match. This CDR3 spans 13 amino acids. CDR3 DNA: TGCGCCAGCAGCTCAAGGACAGGGAATGAGCAGTTCTTC. It specifies CASSSRTGNEQFF.

This rearrangement joins TRBV27 to TRBJ1-1; D ambiguous. The CDR3 length is 12 residues. Germline V gene sequence: CDR1 MNHEY, CDR2 SMNVEV (reference sequence). Trimming removed 7 bases at V and 8 bases at J, with 14 bases between. CDR3 nucleotide sequence: TGTGCCAGCATAACGACTGAACGCGAAGCTTTCTTT. This translates into CASITTEREAFF.

The chain combines TRBV19 with TRBJ2-1; 7 bases are shared with TRBD2. Per germline, CDR1 LNHDA and CDR2 SQIVND (reference sequence). The J segment lost 6 bases and the V segment lost 1 base, leaving 6 bases of the junction unmatched. The CDR3 covers 15 residues. CDR3 amino acids: CASSIGWTSSNEQFF. The DNA of the CDR3 is TGTGCCAGTAGTATAGGCTGGACTAGTAGCAATGAGCAGTTCTTC. The variable domain in full, completed from reference TRBV19 and TRBJ2-1, reads DGGITQSPKYLFRKEGQNVTLSCEQNLNHDAMYWYRQDPGQGLRLIYYSQIVNDFQKGDIAEGYSVSREKKESFPLTVTSAQKNPTAFYLCASSIGWTSSNEQFFGPGTRLTVL.

This sequence joins TRBV2 and TRBJ1-5; no firm D call. The V gene lost 5 bases and the J gene lost 4 bases, with 9 bases spanning the gap. The CDR3 is 13 residues long. CDR1 and CDR2 from the germline V gene are SNHLY and FYNNEI. CDR3 loop: CASSSDGNQPQHF. The CDR3 nucleotides are TGTGCCAGCAGTTCAGACGGGAATCAGCCCCAGCATTTT.

This chain connects TRBV19 to TRBJ2-7; the match to TRBD1 covers 7 bases. This CDR3 region has 13 residues. The germline V gene encodes CDR1 LNHDA and CDR2 SQIVND (reference sequence). Trimming at V came to 10 bases and at J to 2 bases, leaving 8 bases not matched to a gene. In nucleotides, the CDR3 is TGTGCCACCACAGGGGCCTTACCCTACGAGCAGTACTTC. This codes for CATTGALPYEQYF.

The CDR3 DNA follows: TGTGCCTGGACCGGGACAGGGTGGGGTGGCTACACCTTC. Its protein product is CAWTGTGWGGYTF. The chain has TRBV30 and TRBJ1-2; 9 nucleotides align to TRBD1. Germline CDR1 and CDR2: GTSNPN and SVGIG (reference sequence). The CDR3 has 13 amino acids. J gave up 7 bases and V 4 bases, and 7 bases lay outside the gene matches. The full variable domain, its missing parts supplied by reference TRBV30 and TRBJ1-2, is SQTIHQWPATLVQPVGSPLSLECTVEGTSNPNLYWYRQAAGRGLQLLFYSVGIGQISSEVPQNLSASRPQDRQFILSSKKLLLSDSGFYLCAWTGTGWGGYTFGSGTRLTVV.

The gene calls are TRBV29-1 and TRBJ2-1, with unresolved D. The CDR3 extends over 11 amino acids. Looked up from germline, CDR1 is SQVTM and CDR2 is ANQGSEA. Trimming shortened V by 3 bases and J by 9 bases, and 9 bases separated the two germline ends. CDR3 DNA sequence: TGCAGCGTTGAGCGAACCCCTGAGCAGTTCTTC. It codes for CSVERTPEQFF.

The gene calls are TRBV28 and TRBJ1-5; D may be TRBD1 (6 bases). Germline CDR1 is MDHEN and CDR2 is SYDVKM. Trimming took off 7 bases at V and 7 bases at J, with 20 bases between the two ends. The CDR3 is 15 residues long. The CDR3 is CASTFGGAVRQPQHF. For the CDR3, the DNA is TGTGCCAGCACCTTTGGGGGGGCAGTGAGACAGCCCCAGCATTTT.

The rearrangement links TRBV28 to TRBJ2-1; maybe TRBD1 (5 bases). CDR1 and CDR2 from the germline V gene are MDHEN and SYDVKM. The CDR3 has 14 residues. V was trimmed by 5 bases and J by 8 bases, leaving 16 bases between them. The CDR3 sequence: CASSRQFPNDEQFF. CDR3 nucleotide sequence: TGTGCCAGCAGTAGACAGTTTCCCAATGATGAGCAGTTCTTC.

This clone was detected once. The chain recombines TRBV5-1 with TRBJ2-5; 7 positions agree with TRBD1. The length of the CDR3 is 14 residues. Germline V gene sequence: CDR1 SGHRS, CDR2 YFSETQ. V lost 2 bases, J lost 2 bases, and 3 bases stayed unmatched. CDR3 sequence: CASSFLQGQETQYF. CDR3 coding DNA: TGCGCCAGCAGCTTTTTACAGGGGCAAGAGACCCAGTACTTC.

This clone was recorded only once. The V and J genes are TRBV27 and TRBJ2-7, with 8 bases fitting TRBD1. After removal of 3 bases from V and 3 bases from J, the junction contained 7 bases not matched to a gene. Germline lookup yields CDR1 MNHEY and CDR2 SMNVEV (reference sequence). This CDR3 spans 15 amino acids. The CDR3 loop reads CASSFGQGQDYEQYF. Here the CDR3 DNA reads TGTGCCAGCAGTTTTGGACAGGGACAGGACTACGAGCAGTACTTC.

The chain recombines TRBV9 with TRBJ1-2, with D maybe TRBD1 (5 bases). Germline V lookup: CDR1 SGDLS, CDR2 YYNGEE. The CDR3 extends over 14 amino acids. Trimming left V 4 bases short and J 4 bases short, with 14 bases between. The CDR3 DNA reads as TGTGCCAGCAGCCACGACCAGGGCCTCTATGGCTACACCTTC. This gives the protein CASSHDQGLYGYTF. The full variable domain, completed using reference TRBV9 and TRBJ1-2, is DSGVTQTPKHLITATGQRVTLRCSPRSGDLSVYWYQQSLDQGLQFLIQYYNGEERAKGNILERFSAQQFPDLHSELNLSSLELGDSALYFCASSHDQGLYGYTFGSGTRLTVV.

V and J are TRBV7-9 and TRBJ2-7; tentatively, D is TRBD1 (6 bases). The germline V and J ends were trimmed by 6 bases and 2 bases, with 14 bases remaining between them. CDR1 is SEHNR and CDR2 is FQNEAQ in the germline V gene (reference sequence). The CDR3 totals 14 residues. The DNA of the CDR3 is TGTGCCAGCAGTCATAAGACAGGCCCCTACGAGCAGTACTTC. Its translation: CASSHKTGPYEQYF.

The rearrangement links TRBV29-1 to TRBJ1-4; D not resolved. V was shortened by 4 bases and J by 5 bases, with 11 bases between the two germline ends. Germline V gene sequence: CDR1 SQVTM, CDR2 ANQGSEA. The CDR3 is 13 amino acids. The CDR3 DNA reads TGCAGCGTTGGTCCCACCGGGAATGAAAAACTGTTTTTT. Translation gives CSVGPTGNEKLFF. Complete variable domain (other parts from reference TRBV29-1 and TRBJ1-4): SAVISQKPSRDICQRGTSLTIQCQVDSQVTMMFWYRQQPGQSLTLIATANQGSEATYESGFVIDKFPISRPNLTFSTLTVSNMSPEDSSIYLCSVGPTGNEKLFFGSGTQLSVL.

V gene TRBV6-5 combines with J gene TRBJ2-5; 7 bases agree with TRBD2. Unmatched junction bases numbered 6, after V lost 5 bases and J lost 0 bases. The V gene's germline CDR1 is MNHEY and CDR2 SVGAGI. The CDR3 length is 15 residues. CDR3 nucleotides: TGTGCCAGCAGTCGCCTCCTAGCGGACCAAGAGACCCAGTACTTC. Translated, it gives CASSRLLADQETQYF.

The chain couples TRBV5-1 to TRBJ1-1, with 7 bases aligning to TRBD1. This CDR3 is 14 amino acids long. V dropped 4 bases and J dropped 6; count of bases not matched to a gene: 9. Germline V CDR1 and CDR2: SGHRS, YFSETQ. The CDR3 sequence: CASSPKDREAEAFF. The CDR3 nucleotides read TGCGCCAGCAGCCCCAAAGACAGGGAGGCTGAAGCTTTCTTT.

The chain uses TRBV2 and TRBJ2-7, with D hard to call. CDR3 length: 15 amino acids. Germline V CDR1 and CDR2: SNHLY, FYNNEI. V was shortened by 3 bases and J by 3 bases, with 15 bases between the two germline ends. Here the CDR3 reads CASSERLNVVYEQYF. DNA of the CDR3: TGTGCCAGCAGTGAGCGCTTGAATGTGGTCTACGAGCAGTACTTC. The full variable domain, its missing parts supplied by reference TRBV2 and TRBJ2-7, is EPEVTQTPSHQVTQMGQEVILRCVPISNHLYFYWYRQILGQKVEFLVSFYNNEISEKSEIFDDQFSVERPDGSNFTLKIRSTKLEDSAMYFCASSERLNVVYEQYFGPGTRLTVT.

The V call is TRBV7-3, the J call TRBJ2-3, with 9 bases aligning to TRBD2. J gave up 4 bases and V 7 bases, and 21 bases lay outside the gene matches. This CDR3 has 19 residues. CDR1 and CDR2 (germline): SGHTA, FQGTGA. CDR3 region: CASTPGGREGRRSSDTQYF. The CDR3 DNA reads TGTGCCAGCACCCCAGGGGGGCGGGAGGGCCGGCGATCGTCAGATACGCAGTATTTT.

The chain joins TRBV7-2 to TRBJ2-7; D is uncertain. Trimming stripped 1 base from V and 3 bases from J, with 10 bases between. The germline V gene encodes CDR1 SGHTA and CDR2 FQGNSA. CDR3 length: 14 amino acids. The chain's CDR3 is CASSLGTTIYEQYF. The CDR3 DNA is TGTGCCAGCAGCTTAGGTACTACGATCTACGAGCAGTACTTC.